Here is one TCR beta chain with its context. The data were taken from a study of blood T cell repertoires in COVID-19. The overall study: The samples span acute and convalescent COVID-19 from the United States, Italy and Spain. Sources were T cells, B-cell-depleted T cells, or PBMCs; the material itself was cDNA or gDNA.

In the authors' methods: Scientists estimated how many nucleated cells there were by amplifying reference gene primers. Method: immunoSEQ multiplex PCR; TCRdb's copy keeps in-frame clones and lacks some. V, J and clone size are taken as reported in that table, and D and trimming were inferred from the DNA itself. The table shows fewer than 30,000 clones, with around 90% occurring only once. The CDR3 contains 15 residues. V was shortened by 1 base and J by 2 bases, with 12 bases between the two germline ends. Germline values: CDR1 SGHAT, CDR2 FQNNGV. The V call is TRBV11-2, the J call TRBJ2-7; a possible D gene is TRBD2 (6 bases). The sequenced material came from peripheral blood. This TCR was recovered from a human donor with active COVID-19. The donor label of this sample is uncertain. CDR3 nucleotide sequence: TGTGCCAGCAGCTTAGGGAGGCGGGGTACCTACGAGCAGTACTTC. Encoded protein: CASSLGRRGTYEQYF.